These 15 T cell receptor beta chains share one sample of origin, sequenced in a study of T cell changes during pregnancy in multiple sclerosis. Measured with immunoSEQ multiplex PCR; TCRdb has only the in-frame clones, and not every one. The sample lists approximately 52,000 clones, around 92% occurring once. The sequenced sample was CD4+ T cells from peripheral blood mononuclear cells, obtained in the third trimester of pregnancy. The receptor source for this set is a female donor with multiple sclerosis, enrolled in a pregnancy study.

The CDR3 region is CATQGNTEAFF. The CDR3 DNA sequence: TGTGCCACCCAGGGGAACACTGAAGCTTTCTTT. The V and J genes are TRBV10-3 and TRBJ1-1, with D possibly being TRBD1 (5 bases). CDR1 and CDR2 (germline): ENHRY, SYGVKD. This CDR3 has 11 residues. V dropped 10 bases and J dropped 1 base, with 7 bases sitting between them.

The chain has TRBV7-9 and TRBJ2-3; 16 nucleotides line up with TRBD2. There are 17 residues in the CDR3. Germline CDR1 and CDR2: SEHNR and FQNEAQ (reference sequence). The V gene end was trimmed by 5 bases and the J gene end by 5 bases; junction bases not matched to a gene: 7. The CDR3 here is CASSPGTSGRAGDTQYF. The CDR3 DNA reads TGTGCCAGCAGCCCGGGGACTAGCGGGAGGGCTGGAGATACGCAGTATTTT.

V and J are TRBV4-1 and TRBJ2-3; 11 nucleotides align to TRBD2. In germline, CDR1 is MGHRA, CDR2 YSYEKL. This CDR3 is built from 18 residues. Unmatched junction bases numbered 14, after V lost 1 base and J lost 8 bases. CDR3 in amino acids: CASSQGPRASGGRGTQYF. CDR3 DNA: TGCGCCAGCAGCCAAGGTCCCCGGGCTAGCGGGGGGAGAGGTACGCAGTATTTT.

J is TRBJ2-6 and V is TRBV5-4, with unresolved D. Germline-derived CDR1 and CDR2 are SGHNT and YYREEE (reference sequence). V gave up 0 bases and J gave up 0 bases, with 4 bases separating them. The CDR3 has 15 amino acids. The CDR3 nucleotides are TGTGCCAGCAGCTTGGTCGTCTCTGGGGCCAACGTCCTGACTTTC. Translating gives CASSLVVSGANVLTF. The whole variable domain, remainder taken from reference TRBV5-4 and TRBJ2-6, is ETGVTQSPTHLIKTRGQQVTLRCSSQSGHNTVSWYQQALGQGPQFIFQYYREEENGRGNFPPRFSGLQFPNYSSELNVNALELDDSALYLCASSLVVSGANVLTFGAGSRLTVL.

The V call is TRBV7-9, the J call TRBJ2-7, with 9 nucleotides matching TRBD1. Germline values: CDR1 SEHNR, CDR2 FQNEAQ (reference sequence). With V trimmed by 4 bases and J by 2 bases, 9 bases remained unmatched. CDR3 length: 16 residues. The CDR3 DNA reads as TGTGCCAGCAGCTCCCTCTTACAGGGGGCAACCTACGAGCAGTACTTC. This gives the protein CASSSLLQGATYEQYF.

This sequence joins TRBV11-2 and TRBJ2-3; D possibly corresponds to TRBD2 (6 bases). Germline V gene sequence: CDR1 SGHAT, CDR2 FQNNGV. Trimming stripped 5 bases from V and 6 bases from J, with 21 bases between. The CDR3 runs 16 residues. CDR3 DNA: TGTGCCAGCAGCCCCAGGCAGGGCCGGAGGGACGATACGCAGTATTTT. As protein: CASSPRQGRRDDTQYF.

This rearrangement joins TRBV5-4 to TRBJ2-5; 7 positions agree with TRBD1. This CDR3 is 15 amino acids long. Germline V CDR1 and CDR2: SGHNT, YYREEE (reference sequence). The V and J ends lost 3 bases and 5 bases, in that order; junction bases with no gene match: 10. CDR3 amino acids: CASSSRQGLVETQYF. The CDR3 coding sequence is TGTGCCAGCAGCTCGCGACAGGGATTGGTGGAGACCCAGTACTTC.

The V gene is TRBV5-4, the J gene TRBJ1-2; no clear D. V was trimmed by 1 base and J by 4 bases, leaving 11 bases between them. Germline-derived CDR1 and CDR2 are SGHNT and YYREEE (reference sequence). This CDR3 has 14 amino acids. The CDR3 sequence is CASSLIDTPYGYTF. CDR3 DNA sequence: TGTGCCAGCAGCTTGATCGACACCCCCTATGGCTACACCTTC.

The chain joins TRBV28 to TRBJ2-2; 9 bases agree with TRBD1. This CDR3 contains 15 residues. V trimming: 4 bases; J trimming: 5 bases; junction bases outside the gene matches: 5. Germline lookup yields CDR1 MDHEN and CDR2 SYDVKM. This CDR3 is CASSSDRGKTGELFF. The CDR3 coding sequence is TGTGCCAGCAGTTCAGACAGGGGGAAAACCGGGGAGCTGTTTTTT.

This chain joins TRBV6-5 and TRBJ2-3; weak D call: TRBD2 (5 bases). From germline, CDR1 is MNHEY and CDR2 SVGAGI. Trimming cost V 6 bases and J 6 bases, with 19 bases left between them. The CDR3 covers 15 residues. DNA of the CDR3: TGTGCCAGCAGCCCCTTCACCACTCGCGGGGATACGCAGTATTTT. This sequence encodes CASSPFTTRGDTQYF.

The V call is TRBV5-4, the J call TRBJ1-1; D is possibly TRBD1 (6 bases). CDR1 and CDR2 from the germline V gene are SGHNT and YYREEE (reference sequence). Trimming cost V 2 bases and J 2 bases, with 13 bases left between them. The CDR3 is made up of 15 amino acids. The CDR3 sequence is CASSFARTVNTEAFF. CDR3 nucleotides: TGTGCCAGCAGCTTTGCCCGGACAGTTAACACTGAAGCTTTCTTT.

The V gene is TRBV9, the J gene TRBJ2-1, with TRBD2 matching over 13 bases. V shed 0 bases, J shed 8 bases, and the junction held 8 bases outside the gene matches. CDR3 length: 17 amino acids. CDR1 and CDR2 (germline): SGDLS, YYNGEE. CDR3 protein: CASSVARGTSGVDEQFF. Written as DNA, the CDR3 is TGTGCCAGCAGCGTAGCTCGGGGGACTAGCGGGGTCGATGAGCAGTTCTTC. Full variable domain (remainder filled in from reference TRBV9 and TRBJ2-1): DSGVTQTPKHLITATGQRVTLRCSPRSGDLSVYWYQQSLDQGLQFLIQYYNGEERAKGNILERFSAQQFPDLHSELNLSSLELGDSALYFCASSVARGTSGVDEQFFGPGTRLTVL.

CDR3 nucleotide sequence: TGTGCCTGGAGCGGAGGCCCCGGGGAATACTATGGCTACACCTTC. Its protein is CAWSGGPGEYYGYTF. The rearrangement joins TRBV30 to TRBJ1-2; D uncertain. Deletions cut 3 bases from V and 3 bases from J, with 17 bases between. The CDR3 has 15 amino acids. Germline CDR1 GTSNPN, CDR2 SVGIG (reference sequence).

The chain links TRBV4-1 to TRBJ2-3; a weak D match, TRBD2 (5 bases). V was trimmed by 0 bases and J by 1 base, leaving 11 bases between them. There are 16 residues in the CDR3. Germline V gene data show CDR1 as MGHRA and CDR2 as YSYEKL. CDR3 nucleotides: TGCGCCAGCAGCCAAGAAGCGGATCGTGGCACAGATACGCAGTATTTT. Encoded protein: CASSQEADRGTDTQYF.

The chain joins TRBV30 to TRBJ1-2; tentative D call: TRBD1 (6 bases). Germline assignment: CDR1 GTSNPN and CDR2 SVGIG (reference sequence). V dropped 1 base and J dropped 7 bases, with 13 bases sitting between them. The length of the CDR3 is 13 residues. CDR3 DNA: TGTGCCTGGAGTGCATGGACAGCAACTGGCTACACCTTC. Its translation: CAWSAWTATGYTF. Full variable domain (remainder filled in from reference TRBV30 and TRBJ1-2): SQTIHQWPATLVQPVGSPLSLECTVEGTSNPNLYWYRQAAGRGLQLLFYSVGIGQISSEVPQNLSASRPQDRQFILSSKKLLLSDSGFYLCAWSAWTATGYTFGSGTRLTVV.